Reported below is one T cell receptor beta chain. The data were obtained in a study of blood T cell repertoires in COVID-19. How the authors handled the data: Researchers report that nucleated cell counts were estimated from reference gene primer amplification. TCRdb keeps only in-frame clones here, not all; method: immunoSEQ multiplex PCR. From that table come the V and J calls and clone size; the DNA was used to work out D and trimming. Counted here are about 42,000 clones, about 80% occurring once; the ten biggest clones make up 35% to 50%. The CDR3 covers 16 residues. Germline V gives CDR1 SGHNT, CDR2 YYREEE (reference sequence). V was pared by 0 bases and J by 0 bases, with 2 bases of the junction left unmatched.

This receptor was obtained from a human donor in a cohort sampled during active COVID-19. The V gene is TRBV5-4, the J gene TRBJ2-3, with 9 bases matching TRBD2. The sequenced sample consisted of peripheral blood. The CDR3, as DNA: TGTGCCAGCAGCTTGGGCGGGAGGGCGAGCACAGATACGCAGTATTTT. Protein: CASSLGGRASTDTQYF.